The clone carrying this TCR beta chain was recorded a few times. Its cognate antigen is unknown. Time point denoted: late sampling 161 to 241 days after vaccination in three convalescent patients. Noted treatment: roughly 11-day PBMC culture with coronavirus spike peptide pools or control peptides (ViraFEST assay). With the Oncomine TCR Beta short-read assay, DNA from cultured CD4+ T cells was sequenced. TCRdb re-called the PCR reads with MiXCR, one entry per CDR3 protein. The sample shows approximately 27,000 distinct CDR3 sequences, 36% of them seen only once. The data originate from a study of vaccination and CD4 T cells after COVID-19. V gave up 6 bases and J gave up 5 bases; unmatched junction bases: 14. The CDR3 contains 15 residues. CDR1 is DFQATT, CDR2 SNEGSKA, per germline (reference sequence).

This sequence joins TRBV20-1 and TRBJ1-2; 8 nucleotides line up with TRBD1. This specimen was CD4+ T cells from blood, cultured in vitro, taken about 7 months after SARS-CoV-2 vaccination. The receptor's source is a human donor who had recovered from COVID-19. Written as DNA, the CDR3 is TGCAGTGCCATCTCCACGCAGGGGGCGGATTATGGCTACACCTTC. Amino acid sequence: CSAISTQGADYGYTF.